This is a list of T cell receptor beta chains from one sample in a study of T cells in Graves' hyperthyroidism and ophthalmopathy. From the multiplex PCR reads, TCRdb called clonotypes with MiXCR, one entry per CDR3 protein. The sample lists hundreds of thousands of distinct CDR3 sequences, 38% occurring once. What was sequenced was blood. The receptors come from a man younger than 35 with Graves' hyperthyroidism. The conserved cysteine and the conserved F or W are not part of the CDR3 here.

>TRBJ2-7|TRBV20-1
SARGRTPYEQY
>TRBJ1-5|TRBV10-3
ASRSLTGSQPQH
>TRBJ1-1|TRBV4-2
ASSQEVGQPEAF
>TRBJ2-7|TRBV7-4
ASSYRETSYEQY
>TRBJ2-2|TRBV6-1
ASSEERGQGYTGELF
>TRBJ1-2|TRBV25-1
ASTPPGAGRDGYT
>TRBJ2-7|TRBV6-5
ASSYTGKQY
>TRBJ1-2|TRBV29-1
SVENLYFAGYT
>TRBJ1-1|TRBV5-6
ASSFTGMGTEAF
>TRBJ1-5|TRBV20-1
SASLGTGGAQPQH
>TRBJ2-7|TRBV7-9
ASSRPSLAGTYEQY
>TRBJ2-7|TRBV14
ASSQVRLAGGPGSYEQY
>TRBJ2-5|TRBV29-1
SGRVALTETQY
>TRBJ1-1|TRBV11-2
ASSFTGTGYLGTGVGTEAF
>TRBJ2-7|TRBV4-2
ASSQDPAGASYEQY
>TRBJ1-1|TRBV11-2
ASSPFSRVNTEAF
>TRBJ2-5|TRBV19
ATGLAGPGETQY
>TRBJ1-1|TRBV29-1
SVVSANTEAF
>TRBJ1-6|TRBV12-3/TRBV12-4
ASSFGDRELSPLH
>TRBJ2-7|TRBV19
ASSLQYSYEQY
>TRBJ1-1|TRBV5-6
VSSKKRATEAF
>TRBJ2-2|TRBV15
ATSRGTSANTGELF
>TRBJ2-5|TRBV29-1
SVRLAEGGTQY
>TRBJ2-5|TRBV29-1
SVLGQMETQY
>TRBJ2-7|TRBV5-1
ASSLEGISYEQY
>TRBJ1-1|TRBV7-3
ASSLTGTGLISVNTEAF
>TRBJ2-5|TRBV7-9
ASSTEQGVETQY
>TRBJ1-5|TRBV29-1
SVAGQGSGNQPQH
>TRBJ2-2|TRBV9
ASSYRLAGDTGELF
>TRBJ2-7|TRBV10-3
ASSMAGAEQY
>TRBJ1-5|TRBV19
ASSIDLGGNQPQH
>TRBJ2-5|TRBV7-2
ASSPELEETQY